The entry that follows covers one T cell receptor beta chain sequence. The CDR3 runs to 15 residues. The V gene lost 3 bases and the J gene lost 3 bases, with 14 bases spanning the gap. In germline, CDR1 is LNHDA, CDR2 SQIVND (reference sequence). These data belong to a study of cytomegalovirus exposure and HLA in healthy donors. The PCR made use of 60 Vbeta and 13 Jbeta primers. Sequencing used immunoSEQ multiplex PCR; TCRdb keeps in-frame clones, though not all of them. This sample yields 180,000 or so clones, of which 77% are seen a single time; about 1.5% belongs to the top ten. The sequence came from a young man in good health and CMV-seronegative. The source material was PBMCs. This chain links TRBV19 with TRBJ1-1; D possibly corresponds to TRBD1 (6 bases). The CDR3 is CASSIRRTADTEAFF. CDR3 nucleotide sequence: TGTGCCAGTAGTATTAGGAGGACAGCCGACACTGAAGCTTTCTTT.